This TCR beta chain was profiled in a study of cytomegalovirus exposure and HLA in healthy donors. The CDR3 loop spans 14 amino acids. Germline V lookup: CDR1 MNHNY, CDR2 SVGAGI (reference sequence). J lost 9 bases, V lost 2 bases, and 4 bases had no gene match. Findings and limits, study-wide: A later analysis associated some 18,000 TCR beta sequences with HLA alleles at a 0.05 false discovery rate. Donors were assumed by presence/absence analyses to have roughly uniform sequencing depth. Earlier analysis looked at TCR beta V segments, and most were productive about 90% or about 30% of the time.

As for this clone: What it binds is unknown.

In the PCR, 60 Vbeta and 13 Jbeta primers were used. TCRdb's copy holds only in-frame clones and misses some; the assay was immunoSEQ multiplex PCR. The data show fewer than 250,000 clones, with about 80% seen just once and around 6% held by the top ten. The material sequenced was PBMCs. The chain carries TRBV6-6 and TRBJ2-1; 10 bases map to TRBD2. The clonotype comes from a man aged 35 to 55 in good health and CMV-seropositive. The CDR3 loop is CASSYGTSATEQFF. The CDR3 region has the DNA TGTGCCAGCAGTTACGGGACTAGCGCGACTGAGCAGTTCTTC.